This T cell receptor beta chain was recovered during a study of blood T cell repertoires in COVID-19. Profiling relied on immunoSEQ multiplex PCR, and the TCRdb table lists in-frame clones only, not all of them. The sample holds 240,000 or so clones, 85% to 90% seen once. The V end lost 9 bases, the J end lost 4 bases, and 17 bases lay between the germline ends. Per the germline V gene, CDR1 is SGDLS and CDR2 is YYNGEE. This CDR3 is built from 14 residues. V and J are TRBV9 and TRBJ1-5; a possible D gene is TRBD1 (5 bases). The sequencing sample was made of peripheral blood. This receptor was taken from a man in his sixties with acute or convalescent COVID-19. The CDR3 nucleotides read TGTGCCAATACCCGAAGGGGAGGAAATCAGCCCCAGCATTTT. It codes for CANTRRGGNQPQHF.